This T cell receptor beta chain was recorded in a study of identical twins. Each cDNA held unique molecular identifiers, and template switching gave it a universal primer site. TCRdb reprocessed the 5' RACE reads via MiXCR and lists one record per CDR3 protein. The profile shows approximately 210,000 distinct CDR3 sequences, approximately 16% of them singletons. The CDR3 runs 14 residues. Germline assignment: CDR1 SGHDT and CDR2 YYEEEE. V lost 2 bases and J 3 bases, leaving 8 bases between the germline ends. This clonotype has a single count. The same data also went into a second study, on T cells expressing NK-cell markers.

The sequenced sample was CD8+ T cells sorted from blood. The source is a woman between 18 and 29 years old in good health. The chain joins TRBV5-6 to TRBJ2-2; D uncertain. The CDR3 here is CASSLGEYTGELFF. The CDR3, as DNA: TGTGCCAGCAGCTTAGGCGAGTACACCGGGGAGCTGTTTTTT.